The rows below give T cell receptor beta chains drawn from one sample of a study of neurological immune-mediated disorders. TCRdb analysed the 5' RACE reads with MiXCR anew, one entry per CDR3 protein. The sample includes roughly 75,000 distinct CDR3 sequences, 2.6% of them seen just once. The sequenced material came from PBMCs. These TCRs come from a woman aged 25 to 39 with multiple sclerosis. Each CDR3 is given with its conserved first and last residue. The D gene is left open where the match is weak. Only some rows state a clone size, as once, few, many or a class for expanded clones.

CDR3 | DNA | V | D | J | size
CSAKGRNSEQYF | TGCAGTGCTAAGGGCAGGAACAGCGAGCAGTACTTC | TRBV20-1 | NA | TRBJ2-7 | many
CASSPAGAESNEQFF | TGTGCCAGCAGTCCGGCGGGGGCTGAGAGCAATGAGCAGTTCTTC | TRBV7-6 | NA | TRBJ2-1 | few
CASSLLTGAPFFNEQFF | TGTGCCAGCAGTTTACTGACGGGAGCTCCTTTTTTCAATGAGCAGTTCTTC | TRBV12-3/TRBV12-4 | NA | TRBJ2-1 | many
CASSPGTNNEQFF | TGTGCCAGCTCACCCGGTACAAACAATGAGCAGTTCTTC | TRBV18 | NA | TRBJ2-1 | many
CATLGGTNEKLFF | TGTGCCACCCTCGGGGGGACTAATGAAAAACTGTTTTTT | TRBV6-5 | NA | TRBJ1-4 | many
CSGGIARTEAFF | TGCAGTGGCGGGATAGCAAGGACTGAAGCTTTCTTT | TRBV20-1 | NA | TRBJ1-1 | many
CASSWSLVGELFF | TGTGCCAGCAGTTGGTCCCTAGTCGGGGAGCTGTTTTTT | TRBV6-2/TRBV6-3 | NA | TRBJ2-2 | many
CASTQASYNEQFF | TGCGCCAGCACACAGGCGAGCTACAATGAGCAGTTCTTC | TRBV5-1 | NA | TRBJ2-1 | few
CASSLARDRGRENIQYF | TGTGCCAGCAGCTTAGCCCGGGACAGGGGGCGAGAAAACATTCAGTACTTC | TRBV7-8 | TRBD1 | TRBJ2-4 | many
CASSLDITSSSYEQYF | TGCGCCAGCAGCTTGGACATCACTTCGAGCTCCTACGAGCAGTACTTC | TRBV5-1 | NA | TRBJ2-7 | many
CAISDGTHTEAFF | TGTGCCATCAGTGATGGGACGCACACTGAAGCTTTCTTT | TRBV10-3 | NA | TRBJ1-1 | many
CSGASNRFPNLGQYF | TGCAGTGGCGCCTCCAACAGGTTCCCCAACCTTGGGCAGTACTTC | TRBV20-1 | NA | TRBJ2-7 | many
CASSVAIGTTRTDTQYF | TGTGCCAGCAGCGTAGCTATCGGGACTACTCGCACAGATACGCAGTATTTT | TRBV9 | TRBD2 | TRBJ2-3 | many
CASSVGGGGNYGYTF | TGTGCCAGCAGCGTAGGTGGAGGGGGCAACTATGGCTACACCTTC | TRBV9 | TRBD1 | TRBJ1-2 | many
CSAPDSSSSYEQYF | TGCAGTGCACCGGACAGCTCGAGCTCCTACGAGCAGTACTTC | TRBV20-1 | NA | TRBJ2-7 | many
CSAPLSAGGADTQYF | TGCAGTGCTCCCCTCTCGGCGGGAGGGGCAGATACGCAGTATTTT | TRBV20-1 | TRBD2 | TRBJ2-3 | many
CASSSSPGDGYTF | TGTGCCAGCAGCTCGTCCCCCGGGGATGGCTACACCTTC | TRBV7-8 | NA | TRBJ1-2 | many
CASSLYSGANVLTF | TGCGCCAGCAGCTTGTACTCTGGGGCCAACGTCCTGACTTTC | TRBV5-1 | NA | TRBJ2-6 | many
CASSLDVLAGGSDTQYF | TGTGCCAGCAGCTTGGATGTCCTAGCGGGAGGGTCAGATACGCAGTATTTT | TRBV7-2 | TRBD2 | TRBJ2-3 | many
CASRVTGAEAGYTF | TGTGCCAGCAGGGTAACAGGGGCTGAAGCGGGCTACACCTTC | TRBV7-9 | TRBD1 | TRBJ1-2 | many
CASSFGEPTDTQYF | TGCGCCAGCAGCTTCGGGGAACCCACAGATACGCAGTATTTT | TRBV5-1 | NA | TRBJ2-3 | many
CASSQEPGLAGGEQFF | TGCGCCAGCAGCCAGGAACCGGGACTAGCGGGAGGAGAGCAGTTCTTC | TRBV4-3 | TRBD2 | TRBJ2-1 | many
CASSGLRVGELFF | TGTGCCAGCAGTGGCCTGCGGGTAGGGGAGCTGTTTTTT | TRBV25-1 | NA | TRBJ2-2 | many
CSAAVGLAGRNEQFF | TGCAGTGCAGCTGTGGGACTAGCGGGGAGGAATGAGCAGTTCTTC | TRBV20-1 | TRBD2 | TRBJ2-1 | many
CASSETPFSNQPQHF | TGTGCCAGCAGTGAAACACCTTTTAGCAATCAGCCCCAGCATTTT | TRBV6-4 | NA | TRBJ1-5 | many
CASSVTGTRGYTF | TGCGCCAGCAGCGTTACAGGGACCCGGGGCTACACCTTC | TRBV5-1 | NA | TRBJ1-2 | few
CSASGSYNEQFF | TGCAGTGCGTCCGGGTCCTACAATGAGCAGTTCTTC | TRBV20-1 | NA | TRBJ2-1 | many
CSARDWGHGKTYGYTF | TGCAGTGCTAGAGATTGGGGACACGGGAAGACCTATGGCTACACCTTC | TRBV20-1 | NA | TRBJ1-2 | many
CASSLSGQQETQYF | TGCGCCAGCAGCCTATCGGGACAGCAAGAGACCCAGTACTTC | TRBV5-1 | TRBD1 | TRBJ2-5 | many
CASSPGRVENTIYF | TGTGCCAGCTCACCCGGACGCGTGGAAAACACCATATATTTT | TRBV18 | NA | TRBJ1-3 | many
CASSIGQGATEAFF | TGTGCCAGCAGCATAGGACAGGGGGCCACTGAAGCTTTCTTT | TRBV11-3 | TRBD1 | TRBJ1-1 | many
CSAQGLRYSYTEAFF | TGCAGTGCCCAGGGGCTCCGGTACTCGTACACTGAAGCTTTCTTT | TRBV20-1 | NA | TRBJ1-1 | many
CASSQTQQGTQPQHF | TGTGCCAGCAGCCAAACCCAACAGGGGACCCAGCCCCAGCATTTT | TRBV3-1 | TRBD1 | TRBJ1-5 | many
CASSWDRRDSPLHF | TGTGCCAGCAGCTGGGACCGACGGGATTCACCCCTCCACTTT | TRBV7-8 | NA | TRBJ1-6 | many
CASSRGSGTEAFF | TGTGCCAGCAGCCGGGGGAGCGGCACTGAAGCTTTCTTT | TRBV3-1 | NA | TRBJ1-1 | many
CSARSGDNYGYTF | TGCAGTGCTAGATCCGGGGATAACTATGGCTACACCTTC | TRBV20-1 | NA | TRBJ1-2 | many
CASSLWDTDTQYF | TGCGCCAGCAGCTTGTGGGACACAGATACGCAGTATTTT | TRBV5-1 | NA | TRBJ2-3 | many
CASSLAAAGPGETQYF | TGTGCCAGCAGCTTGGCCGCGGCTGGGCCGGGGGAGACCCAGTACTTC | TRBV5-4 | NA | TRBJ2-5 | many
CASSLGLANTGELFF | TGTGCCAGCAGCTTAGGACTAGCGAACACCGGGGAGCTGTTTTTT | TRBV7-2 | NA | TRBJ2-2 | many
CSASFREGGYTF | TGCAGTGCTAGTTTCAGGGAAGGCGGCTACACCTTC | TRBV20-1 | NA | TRBJ1-2 | many
CASSLDYSGTENEKLFF | TGTGCCAGCTCACTGGATTACTCCGGGACGGAGAATGAAAAACTGTTTTTT | TRBV18 | NA | TRBJ1-4 | NA
CSASPGGLRASYEQYF | TGCAGTGCTTCGCCCGGAGGACTACGAGCTTCCTACGAGCAGTACTTC | TRBV20-1 | NA | TRBJ2-7 | many
CASSQDPPGRFGGYNEQFF | TGCGCCAGCAGCCAAGATCCCCCCGGACGGTTTGGGGGTTACAATGAGCAGTTCTTC | TRBV4-3 | NA | TRBJ2-1 | few
CASSLPIGTSVNIQYF | TGTGCCAGCAGCCTGCCTATAGGGACGTCGGTAAACATTCAGTACTTC | TRBV7-2 | NA | TRBJ2-4 | many
CASSRKERGVEETQYF | TGCGCCAGCAGCCGCAAGGAGAGGGGAGTTGAAGAGACCCAGTACTTC | TRBV4-3 | NA | TRBJ2-5 | many
CASSPNLGMTDTQYF | TGTGCCAGCAGCCCCAATCTGGGGATGACAGATACGCAGTATTTT | TRBV7-8 | NA | TRBJ2-3 | many
CASSLTGDYEQYF | TGTGCCAGCAGCTTGACCGGAGACTACGAGCAGTACTTC | TRBV7-6 | NA | TRBJ2-7 | many
CASSLQLQETQYF | TGTGCCAGCAGCTTGCAGCTCCAAGAGACCCAGTACTTC | TRBV5-6 | NA | TRBJ2-5 | many
CSASRDTTQETQYF | TGCAGTGCGTCCCGGGACACAACCCAAGAGACCCAGTACTTC | TRBV20-1 | NA | TRBJ2-5 | NA
CASSRQASSGANVLTF | TGCGCCAGCAGCAGACAGGCCAGCTCTGGGGCCAACGTCCTGACTTTC | TRBV5-1 | NA | TRBJ2-6 | many
CASWEAGTPPYEQYF | TGTGCCAGCTGGGAAGCGGGGACGCCCCCCTACGAGCAGTACTTC | TRBV6-5 | TRBD2 | TRBJ2-7 | many
CAISESGYEQYF | TGTGCCATCAGTGAGTCCGGCTACGAGCAGTACTTC | TRBV10-3 | NA | TRBJ2-7 | many
CASSPAGTSSGEQFF | TGTGCCAGCAGTCCGGCCGGGACTAGTAGTGGTGAGCAGTTCTTC | TRBV6-5 | TRBD2 | TRBJ2-1 | many
CASSPVKGLSEKLFF | TGTGCCAGCAGCCCGGTCAAGGGTCTTTCTGAAAAACTGTTTTTT | TRBV5-6 | NA | TRBJ1-4 | many
CASSVGGQETQYF | TGTGCCAGCAGCGTAGGGGGGCAGGAGACCCAGTACTTC | TRBV9 | NA | TRBJ2-5 | many
CASREGRVKDTQYF | TGTGCCAGCAGGGAGGGGCGGGTAAAAGATACGCAGTATTTT | TRBV12-3/TRBV12-4 | NA | TRBJ2-3 | NA